The 29 T cell receptor beta chains in this list originate from one sample, sequenced in a study of blood T cells in healthy people across ages. The use of a sample-barcoded 5' primer and a J-beta primer mix characterized a second PCR of roughly 6 to 11 cycles. TCRdb recomputed calls from the 5' RACE reads with MiXCR, one row per CDR3 protein. The data show 950,000 to 1,200,000 distinct CDR3 sequences, 35% to 40% seen once. The sequenced sample was blood. The source of these receptors is a man younger than 30 in good health.

This clonotype was counted between two and nine times. This sequence joins TRBV12-3 or TRBV12-4 and TRBJ2-5, with 11 bases fitting TRBD2. The CDR3 has 15 amino acids. V lost 3 bases to trimming and J lost 3 bases; unmatched junction nucleotides: 3. In nucleotides, the CDR3 is TGTGCCAGCAGTTTCCTAGCGGGGGGCAAAGAGACCCAGTACTTC. It is translated as CASSFLAGGKETQYF.

This clonotype was detected only a few times. DNA of the CDR3: TGTGCCACCAGCAGAACCTTCGGGCCTGGGCACATTCAGTACTTC. Its protein product is CATSRTFGPGHIQYF. The V call is TRBV15, the J call TRBJ2-4; D unresolved. CDR1 and CDR2 from the germline V gene are LNHNV and YYDKDF (reference sequence). Trimming took 2 bases from V and 8 from J, leaving 16 bases between them. The CDR3 is made up of 15 amino acids.

V and J are TRBV24-1 and TRBJ1-2; D is perhaps TRBD1 (6 bases). V lost 4 bases and J lost 8, with 10 bases in between. Germline values: CDR1 KGHDR, CDR2 SFDVKD. This CDR3 is built from 12 residues. CDR3 DNA sequence: TGTGCCACCAGTGACAACAGGGACGGCTACACCTTC. Its protein product is CATSDNRDGYTF.

This clonotype was seen a few times. The rearrangement joins TRBV20-1 to TRBJ2-7, with 10 nucleotides matching TRBD2. Germline CDR1 is DFQATT and CDR2 is SNEGSKA (reference sequence). Losses at the gene ends were 2 bases for V and 4 bases for J; bases not matched to a gene: 8. There are 15 residues in the CDR3. The CDR3 protein is CSARTPSGGQYEQYF. CDR3 in DNA: TGCAGTGCTAGAACGCCTAGCGGGGGCCAATACGAGCAGTACTTC.

This chain uses TRBV3-1 with TRBJ2-4; D gene unclear. Germline V gives CDR1 LGHDT, CDR2 YNNKEL (reference sequence). This CDR3 region has 18 residues. Between the trimmed V and J ends, which lost 0 bases and 3 bases, there was a span of 18 bases. CDR3: CASSQERRNIPGKNIQYF. The CDR3 nucleotides read TGTGCCAGCAGCCAAGAACGGCGGAACATTCCCGGCAAAAACATTCAGTACTTC.

J is TRBJ1-4 and V is TRBV4-1; 8 nucleotides match TRBD1. The ends lost 4 bases at V and 4 bases at J; junction bases unmatched: 8. Germline CDR1 reads MGHRA; CDR2 reads YSYEKL. The CDR3 length is 16 residues. The CDR3 DNA reads as TGCGCCAGCAGCCCCAAGTCAGGGGGCCTTAATGAAAAACTGTTTTTT. Translating gives CASSPKSGGLNEKLFF.

This clonotype appeared once. This chain links TRBV4-3 with TRBJ1-1; maybe TRBD1 (5 bases). The CDR3 has 16 residues. The V and J ends lost 0 bases and 3 bases respectively, with 14 bases between them. CDR1 and CDR2 from the germline V gene are LGHNA and YSLEER. CDR3 sequence: CASSQEGGAEYTEAFF. The CDR3 nucleotides are TGCGCCAGCAGCCAAGAAGGAGGGGCGGAGTACACTGAAGCTTTCTTT.

The rearrangement uses TRBV29-1 and TRBJ2-7; D is possibly TRBD2 (5 bases). The CDR3 sequence is 14 residues long. Germline values: CDR1 SQVTM, CDR2 ANQGSEA. Deletions cut 4 bases from V and 3 bases from J, with 16 bases between. Here the CDR3 reads CSVGAGIGIYEQYF. The DNA for the CDR3 is TGCAGCGTTGGGGCGGGTATCGGAATCTACGAGCAGTACTTC.

The chain couples TRBV19 to TRBJ2-4; D unresolved. The CDR3 sequence is 14 residues long. Germline CDR1 LNHDA, CDR2 SQIVND (reference sequence). The V end lost 7 bases, the J end lost 2 bases, and 12 bases lay between the germline ends. The CDR3 loop is CASMAPGTKNIQYF. The CDR3 DNA reads TGTGCCAGTATGGCACCCGGAACCAAAAACATTCAGTACTTC.

The chain links TRBV20-1 to TRBJ2-5; 8 positions agree with TRBD2. The CDR3 has 13 residues. V lost 3 bases, J lost 5 bases, and 5 bases stayed unmatched. Looked up from germline, CDR1 is DFQATT and CDR2 is SNEGSKA (reference sequence). The CDR3 coding sequence is TGCAGTGCTAGCGGGGGGGCCGTTGAGACCCAGTACTTC. Translated, it gives CSASGGAVETQYF.

The J gene is TRBJ2-5, the V gene TRBV7-9; tentative D call: TRBD1 (6 bases). There are 18 residues in the CDR3. Trimming removed 1 base from V and 0 bases from J, with 18 bases in between. Per germline, CDR1 SEHNR and CDR2 FQNEAQ (reference sequence). CDR3 protein: CASSLGWGLTGNQETQYF. CDR3 DNA: TGTGCCAGCAGCTTAGGATGGGGCTTAACAGGGAACCAAGAGACCCAGTACTTC. Filled out from reference TRBV7-9 and TRBJ2-5, the complete variable domain reads DTGVSQNPRHKITKRGQNVTFRCDPISEHNRLYWYRQTLGQGPEFLTYFQNEAQLEKSRLLSDRFSAERPKGSFSTLEIQRTEQGDSAMYLCASSLGWGLTGNQETQYFGPGTRLLVL.

J is TRBJ2-1 and V is TRBV4-2, with D possibly matching TRBD2 (5 bases). V shed 0 bases and J shed 7 bases, with 13 bases lying between them. Germline V lookup: CDR1 LGHNA, CDR2 YNFKEQ. The CDR3 is 15 residues long. The CDR3 DNA reads TGTGCCAGCAGCCAAGACCGGGGTGGTGGGAATGAGCAGTTCTTC. It translates to CASSQDRGGGNEQFF.

V is TRBV4-3 and J is TRBJ1-3; possibly TRBD1 for D (5 bases). Germline V gene sequence: CDR1 LGHNA, CDR2 YSLEER. CDR3 length: 16 residues. V was trimmed by 2 bases and J by 0 bases, leaving 11 bases between them. Written as DNA, the CDR3 is TGCGCCAGCAGCCAAAGTTCTGGACACTCTGGAAACACCATATATTTT. Its protein product is CASSQSSGHSGNTIYF.

This clonotype was observed a handful of times. This chain connects TRBV25-1 to TRBJ1-6; TRBD1 is a possible D gene (5 bases). V was trimmed by 4 bases and J by 9 bases, leaving 16 bases between them. Germline V CDR1 and CDR2: MGHDK, SYGVNS. This CDR3 spans 15 amino acids. As DNA, the CDR3 is TGTGCCAGCAGTGGGGGTGGGGGAATCGGTTCACCCCTCCACTTT. This encodes CASSGGGGIGSPLHF.

The rearrangement joins TRBV7-9 to TRBJ1-1; D unresolved. The CDR3 totals 15 residues. Between the trimmed V and J ends, which lost 3 bases and 3 bases, there was a span of 14 bases. The V gene's germline CDR1 is SEHNR and CDR2 FQNEAQ (reference sequence). The CDR3 reads CASSFGERLHTEAFF. CDR3 DNA sequence: TGTGCCAGCAGCTTTGGAGAAAGGCTGCACACTGAAGCTTTCTTT.

This clonotype was counted a few times. This chain's CDR3 is CASSDALTTGGQGNEQFF. The CDR3 DNA sequence: TGTGCCAGCAGTGACGCACTAACCACGGGGGGCCAGGGGAATGAGCAGTTCTTC. The chain employs TRBV6-4 and TRBJ2-1, with TRBD2 as a possible D gene (7 bases). Germline values: CDR1 MRHNA, CDR2 SNTAGT. V was pared by 2 bases and J by 7 bases, with 24 bases between. The CDR3 has 18 amino acids.

As for this clonotype: One junction end does not reproduce the germline sequence, and a read error may be involved. The chain joins TRBV11-2 to TRBJ2-5, with 8 nucleotides matching TRBD1. Near its end, the DNA agrees better with TRBJ2-7, so the J call may be wrong. The CDR3 length is 14 residues. The germline V gene encodes CDR1 SGHAT and CDR2 FQNNGV. CDR3 nucleotides: TGTACCAGCAGCTCGACAGGGGCGATCTACGAGCAGTACTTC. As protein: CTSSSTGAIYEQYF.

The chain combines TRBV7-9 with TRBJ1-1, with unresolved D. V gave up 2 bases and J gave up 3 bases, with 7 bases separating them. There are 13 residues in the CDR3. Germline CDR1 SEHNR, CDR2 FQNEAQ (reference sequence). Written as DNA, the CDR3 is TGTGCCAGCAGCTTATTGCCGGACACTGAAGCTTTCTTT. This encodes CASSLLPDTEAFF.

On this clonotype itself: One end of the junction does not line up with germline, which may come from a read error. The chain has TRBV20-1 and TRBJ1-4; TRBD1 agrees at 9 bases. Germline V gives CDR1 DFQATT, CDR2 SNEGSKA (reference sequence). The CDR3 spans 14 residues. The CDR3 loop reads CSARPQGAYEKLFF. CDR3 nucleotide sequence: TGCAGCGCTAGACCACAGGGGGCCTATGAAAAACTGTTTTTT.

As regards this clonotype: Here the CDR3 omits its conserved ending phenylalanine or tryptophan, so a read error is the likely source. V and J are TRBV14 and TRBJ1-4, with D unresolved. This CDR3 is built from 14 residues. Germline V gene lookup returns CDR1 SGHDN and CDR2 FVKESK. V lost 4 bases and J 0 bases, leaving 6 bases between the germline ends. The CDR3 DNA sequence: TGTGCCAGCAGCCCGCGTGCAACTAATGAAAAACTGTTTCTT. This translates into CASSPRATNEKLFL.

The gene calls are TRBV5-8 and TRBJ2-1, with D perhaps matching TRBD1 (5 bases). The DNA matches TRBJ2-7 better at its end, which makes the J call doubtful. This CDR3 has 20 amino acids. Per germline, CDR1 SGHTS and CDR2 YDEGEE. The CDR3 DNA follows: TGTGCCAGCAGAATATCTGGGTTGGGGCTGATTGAAAGCTCCTACAATGAGCAGTACTTC. It codes for CASRISGLGLIESSYNEQYF.

This clonotype was detected a few times. The rearrangement joins TRBV12-3 or TRBV12-4 to TRBJ2-3; D might be TRBD1 (5 bases). The CDR3 length is 13 residues. The germline V and J ends were trimmed by 6 bases and 2 bases, with 9 bases remaining between them. In DNA, the CDR3 is TGTGCCAGCAGCGTGGACATCACAGATACGCAGTATTTT. The encoded protein is CASSVDITDTQYF.

This clonotype was seen more than once but under ten times. J is TRBJ2-7 and V is TRBV4-3, with 9 bases that match TRBD1. In germline, CDR1 is LGHNA, CDR2 YSLEER. The CDR3 has 15 residues. J was trimmed by 2 bases and V by 0 bases; bases with no gene match: 2. CDR3 residues: CASSQDRQGAYEQYF. CDR3 DNA: TGCGCCAGCAGCCAAGATAGACAGGGGGCCTACGAGCAGTACTTC.

Only a few counts were recorded for this clonotype. The V gene is TRBV20-1, the J gene TRBJ1-5; no clear D. Germline V gives CDR1 DFQATT, CDR2 SNEGSKA (reference sequence). Trimming pared 6 bases from V and 2 bases from J, leaving 8 bases between. The length of the CDR3 is 12 residues. CDR3 amino acids: CSAANGNQPQHF. The CDR3 nucleotides are TGCAGTGCCGCGAATGGCAATCAGCCCCAGCATTTT.

The CDR3 loop is CASSQALTDTQYF. In nucleotides, the CDR3 is TGCGCCAGCAGCCAAGCTCTCACAGATACGCAGTATTTT. This rearrangement joins TRBV4-1 to TRBJ2-3; D ambiguous. Between the trimmed V and J ends, which lost 1 base and 2 bases, there was a span of 4 bases. The CDR3 is made up of 13 amino acids. Germline CDR1 and CDR2: MGHRA and YSYEKL.

The CDR3 is CASTEGLMTEAFF. The CDR3 bases are TGTGCCAGCACGGAGGGGCTGATGACTGAAGCTTTCTTT. The chain couples TRBV25-1 to TRBJ1-1; D perhaps matches TRBD1 (5 bases). Germline V gene lookup returns CDR1 MGHDK and CDR2 SYGVNS. CDR3 size: 13 residues. V lost 7 bases and J lost 5, with 14 bases in between.

Only a few counts were recorded for this clonotype. The rearrangement links TRBV4-3 to TRBJ2-7, with D hard to call. V was trimmed by 0 bases and J by 7 bases, leaving 10 bases between them. CDR3 length: 13 residues. Germline CDR1 reads LGHNA; CDR2 reads YSLEER. The CDR3 is CASSQDHYNEQYF. In DNA form, the CDR3 reads TGCGCCAGCAGCCAAGACCACTACAATGAGCAGTACTTC.

V and J are TRBV29-1 and TRBJ2-2; D is possibly TRBD1 (6 bases). The CDR3 contains 16 residues. V lost 1 base, J lost 0 bases, and 12 bases lay in between. The germline gives CDR1 SQVTM, CDR2 ANQGSEA. The CDR3 sequence: CSVEGFGQPNTGELFF. The CDR3 DNA follows: TGCAGCGTTGAAGGGTTCGGACAGCCGAACACCGGGGAGCTGTTTTTT.

This clonotype was detected only once. The rearrangement uses TRBV25-1 and TRBJ1-1; tentative D call: TRBD1 (5 bases). V was clipped by 7 bases and J by 4 bases, with 13 bases between them. The CDR3 has 13 amino acids. CDR1 and CDR2 from the germline V gene are MGHDK and SYGVNS. In DNA, the CDR3 is TGTGCCAGCAAGTATAGGGACGGCACTGAAGCTTTCTTT. This translates into CASKYRDGTEAFF.